The 27 T cell receptor beta chains given below trace back to one sample, sequenced in a study of T-cell reconstitution after alpha-beta-depleted transplantation in children. A TCRbeta library incorporating unique molecular identifiers was prepared. Via MiXCR, TCRdb re-called the PCR reads, giving one row per CDR3 protein. The sample lists a few hundred thousand distinct CDR3 sequences, about 8.8% seen once, with 5% to 5.5% in the top ten. Sequenced material: PBMCs from the stem cell graft donor, taken from the stem cell graft. The origin of the receptors is a human donor who donated a stem cell graft to a child with SCID.

This clonotype was seen many times. This chain uses TRBV5-6 with TRBJ2-1; D is ambiguous. The CDR3 consists of 15 residues. The germline V gene has CDR1 SGHDT and CDR2 YYEEEE. Trimming stripped 0 bases from V and 0 bases from J, with 7 bases between. As DNA, the CDR3 is TGTGCCAGCAGCTTGGAGCTAAGCTCCTACAATGAGCAGTTCTTC. Its translation is CASSLELSSYNEQFF. Complete variable domain (other parts from reference TRBV5-6 and TRBJ2-1): DAGVTQSPTHLIKTRGQQVTLRCSPKSGHDTVSWYQQALGQGPQFIFQYYEEEERQRGNFPDRFSGHQFPNYSSELNVNALLLGDSALYLCASSLELSSYNEQFFGPGTRLTVL.

This clonotype was counted at least ten times. The rearrangement uses TRBV5-1 and TRBJ1-4; D is unclear. The CDR3 is made up of 14 amino acids. Germline loops: CDR1 SGHRS, CDR2 YFSETQ. V was shortened by 0 bases and J by 4 bases, with 7 bases between the two germline ends. The CDR3 sequence: CASSLDGFNEKLFF. The DNA of the CDR3 is TGCGCCAGCAGCTTGGACGGATTTAATGAAAAACTGTTTTTT.

This clonotype was picked up many times. This chain uses TRBV5-1 with TRBJ2-5; TRBD2 matches at 12 bases. V lost 1 base and J lost 2; bases outside the gene matches: 6. This CDR3 region has 17 residues. CDR1 and CDR2 (germline): SGHRS, YFSETQ. The DNA for the CDR3 is TGCGCCAGCAGCTTGACTCCTCTAGCGGGGGGGCAAGAGACCCAGTACTTC. It codes for CASSLTPLAGGQETQYF.

This clonotype was observed many times. As DNA, the CDR3 is TGCAGTGCTTTGGGACTAGCGGGGGTCTCGAACACCGGGGAGCTGTTTTTT. Its protein is CSALGLAGVSNTGELFF. V usage is TRBV20-1 and J usage is TRBJ2-2; 14 bases align to TRBD2. The germline V gene has CDR1 DFQATT and CDR2 SNEGSKA (reference sequence). Trimming cost V 5 bases and J 0 bases; bases outside gene matches: 5. The CDR3 spans 17 residues.

This clonotype appeared many times. V usage is TRBV15 and J usage is TRBJ1-2; TRBD1 agrees at 11 bases. The trim removed 5 bases at V and 3 bases at J, leaving 5 bases unmatched. The CDR3 is 15 amino acids. CDR1 is LNHNV and CDR2 is YYDKDF in the germline V gene (reference sequence). The CDR3 protein is CATSGTGQGDYGYTF. The DNA of the CDR3 is TGTGCCACCAGCGGTACGGGACAGGGGGACTATGGCTACACCTTC.

There are many counts of this clonotype. CDR3 coding DNA: TGCGCCAGCAGCTTCTCACAGGGGGCCGGGGAGCTGTTTTTT. It encodes CASSFSQGAGELFF. The chain is built from TRBV5-1 and TRBJ2-2; the match to TRBD1 covers 8 bases. The CDR3 extends over 14 amino acids. Unmatched junction bases numbered 3, after V lost 2 bases and J lost 6 bases. Germline-derived CDR1 and CDR2 are SGHRS and YFSETQ.

A few counts support this clonotype. The V call is TRBV18, the J call TRBJ2-2; no reliable D call. The CDR3 is 14 residues long. V shed 0 bases and J shed 2 bases, with 4 bases lying between them. In germline, CDR1 is KGHSH, CDR2 LQKENI. CDR3 in DNA: TGTGCCAGCTCACCACCCAGAAACACCGGGGAGCTGTTTTTT. This gives the protein CASSPPRNTGELFF.

This clonotype was picked up many times. The gene calls are TRBV28 and TRBJ1-5; TRBD1 aligns across 9 bases. CDR3 length: 13 amino acids. After removal of 4 bases from V and 9 bases from J, the junction contained 4 bases not matched to a gene. Germline values: CDR1 MDHEN, CDR2 SYDVKM. The CDR3, as DNA: TGTGCCAGCAGTTCGGGACAGGGCGGGCCCCAGCATTTT. This gives the protein CASSSGQGGPQHF.

This clonotype has a count of ten or more. The genes are TRBV27 and TRBJ1-5; TRBD1 agrees at 9 bases. CDR3 length equals 14 residues. Germline V gene lookup returns CDR1 MNHEY and CDR2 SMNVEV (reference sequence). The V segment lost 6 bases and the J segment 7 bases; nucleotides outside the gene matches: 7. The CDR3 region has the DNA TGTGCCAGCAGCCGCGGGACAGGGTGGCAGCCCCAGCATTTT. This gives the protein CASSRGTGWQPQHF.

This clonotype was recorded at least ten times. CDR3 coding DNA: TGTGCCAGTAGTACGTCCCGGGACGTCGCGCCCCAGCATTTT. Translated: CASSTSRDVAPQHF. This chain uses TRBV19 with TRBJ1-5; D may be TRBD1 (5 bases). The germline V gene has CDR1 LNHDA and CDR2 SQIVND (reference sequence). This CDR3 is built from 14 residues. The V end lost 4 bases, the J end lost 9 bases, and 16 bases lay between the germline ends. The full variable domain, in which reference TRBV19 and TRBJ1-5 provide the parts outside the CDR3, is DGGITQSPKYLFRKEGQNVTLSCEQNLNHDAMYWYRQDPGQGLRLIYYSQIVNDFQKGDIAEGYSVSREKKESFPLTVTSAQKNPTAFYLCASSTSRDVAPQHFGDGTRLSIL.

This clonotype was detected many times. The V call is TRBV30, the J call TRBJ1-6; D possibly corresponds to TRBD1 (5 bases). Germline CDR1 GTSNPN, CDR2 SVGIG (reference sequence). V dropped 4 bases and J dropped 3 bases, with 16 bases sitting between them. This CDR3 has 16 residues. CDR3 protein: CAWMLGGAHYNSPLHF. The CDR3 DNA sequence: TGTGCCTGGATGTTGGGAGGGGCCCACTATAATTCACCCCTCCACTTT.

This clonotype was detected ten times or more. The chain uses TRBV6-1 and TRBJ2-7; 7 nucleotides match TRBD1. The V and J ends lost 6 bases and 5 bases, in that order; junction bases with no gene match: 10. Germline V gene data show CDR1 as MNHNS and CDR2 as SASEGT. The CDR3 loop spans 14 amino acids. The CDR3 spells CASRDRDFANEQYF. The DNA for the CDR3 is TGTGCCAGCAGAGACAGGGATTTTGCTAACGAGCAGTACTTC.

This clonotype was found many times. The genes are TRBV20-1 and TRBJ2-7; 12 nucleotides match TRBD2. The CDR3 is 17 residues long. The germline CDR1 and CDR2 sequences are DFQATT and SNEGSKA (reference sequence). The CDR3: CSARATSGGEWTYEQYF. The DNA for the CDR3 is TGCAGCGCCCGGGCGACTAGCGGGGGCGAGTGGACCTACGAGCAGTACTTC.

In this sample, this clonotype turned up many times. V and J are TRBV20-1 and TRBJ2-2; D perhaps matches TRBD1 (6 bases). The V gene's germline CDR1 is DFQATT and CDR2 SNEGSKA (reference sequence). V was pared by 5 bases and J by 0 bases, with 7 bases between. The CDR3 totals 13 residues. The CDR3 loop reads CSAYRANTGELFF. In nucleotides, the CDR3 is TGCAGTGCTTACAGGGCGAACACCGGGGAGCTGTTTTTT.

This clonotype was found many times. The chain has TRBV12-3 or TRBV12-4 and TRBJ2-1; maybe TRBD1 (6 bases). This CDR3 has 14 residues. Trimming took off 3 bases at V and 3 bases at J, with 9 bases between the two ends. The chain's CDR3 is CASSLYRDYNEQFF. The CDR3 bases are TGTGCCAGCAGTTTGTACAGGGACTACAATGAGCAGTTCTTC.

This clonotype was counted many times. This chain links TRBV5-1 with TRBJ2-1; 11 nucleotides align to TRBD2. CDR3 size: 17 residues. Unmatched junction bases numbered 6, after V lost 4 bases and J lost 0 bases. Germline V gene data show CDR1 as SGHRS and CDR2 as YFSETQ. The CDR3 reads CASSKLAGASSYNEQFF. CDR3 DNA: TGCGCCAGCAGCAAACTAGCGGGGGCTAGCTCCTACAATGAGCAGTTCTTC.

The table lists this clonotype with many counts. This sequence joins TRBV5-1 and TRBJ2-7; D unresolved. Between the trimmed V and J ends, which lost 1 base and 4 bases, there was a span of 15 bases. Germline values: CDR1 SGHRS, CDR2 YFSETQ. The length of the CDR3 is 15 residues. CDR3 bases: TGCGCCAGCAGCTTGTCGTCAGGAAATTGGTACGAGCAGTACTTC. It yields the protein CASSLSSGNWYEQYF. The full variable domain, in which reference TRBV5-1 and TRBJ2-7 provide the parts outside the CDR3, is KAGVTQTPRYLIKTRGQQVTLSCSPISGHRSVSWYQQTPGQGLQFLFEYFSETQRNKGNFPGRFSGRQFSNSRSEMNVSTLELGDSALYLCASSLSSGNWYEQYFGPGTRLTVT.

In this sample, this clonotype turned up many times. The gene calls are TRBV3-1 and TRBJ2-1, with D perhaps matching TRBD1 (6 bases). The V gene's germline CDR1 is LGHDT and CDR2 YNNKEL (reference sequence). Trimming pared 0 bases from V and 0 bases from J, leaving 12 bases between. This CDR3 contains 17 residues. CDR3 in amino acids: CASSQDWPGDSYNEQFF. The CDR3 coding sequence is TGTGCCAGCAGCCAAGATTGGCCAGGGGACTCCTACAATGAGCAGTTCTTC.

This clonotype was found many times. The chain uses TRBV27 and TRBJ2-5; maybe TRBD2 (5 bases). V was pared by 4 bases and J by 9 bases, with 18 bases between. The CDR3 consists of 14 residues. CDR1 MNHEY and CDR2 SMNVEV come from the germline V gene (reference sequence). The CDR3 loop is CASSWAGGRVAQYF. In DNA form, the CDR3 reads TGTGCCAGCAGTTGGGCGGGCGGCCGGGTTGCCCAGTACTTC.

The sample holds many counts of this clonotype. The chain employs TRBV5-6 and TRBJ2-1, with TRBD2 identical over 7 bases. V was pared by 4 bases and J by 8 bases, with 6 bases of the junction left unmatched. Germline V gene sequence: CDR1 SGHDT, CDR2 YYEEEE. The CDR3 has 13 residues. CDR3 nucleotides: TGTGCCAGCAGCCCCGGGGGGTTCGATGAGCAGTTCTTC. It codes for CASSPGGFDEQFF.

This clonotype was counted at least ten times. The chain has TRBV9 and TRBJ2-1; 8 bases fit TRBD2. The CDR3 length is 17 residues. V gave up 4 bases and J gave up 4 bases; unmatched junction bases: 13. Per germline, CDR1 SGDLS and CDR2 YYNGEE. The CDR3 loop is CASSTRVGGGRYNEQFF. CDR3 sequence (DNA): TGTGCCAGCAGCACCAGAGTAGGCGGGGGGCGGTACAATGAGCAGTTCTTC.

This clonotype was picked up many times. This rearrangement joins TRBV5-6 to TRBJ1-6, with no clear D. In germline, CDR1 is SGHDT, CDR2 YYEEEE. The V and J ends lost 1 base and 8 bases respectively, with 10 bases between them. This CDR3 comprises 14 residues. CDR3 amino acids: CASSLSPLDSPLHF. CDR3 DNA: TGTGCCAGCAGCTTGTCCCCTCTGGATTCACCCCTCCACTTT.

This clonotype was observed many times. This chain uses TRBV7-2 with TRBJ2-7; D possibly corresponds to TRBD1 (6 bases). V was trimmed by 6 bases and J by 2 bases, leaving 11 bases between them. The CDR3 loop spans 13 amino acids. Germline lookup yields CDR1 SGHTA and CDR2 FQGNSA. CDR3 sequence (DNA): TGTGCCAGCAGTCTTACAGGGACCTACGAGCAGTACTTC. Its translation: CASSLTGTYEQYF.

This clonotype was counted ten times or more. The V gene is TRBV9, the J gene TRBJ2-1; the D is unclear. Per the germline V gene, CDR1 is SGDLS and CDR2 is YYNGEE. The V gene lost 2 bases and the J gene lost 2 bases, with 5 bases spanning the gap. The CDR3 has 13 residues. The CDR3 sequence is CASSVGAYNEQFF. CDR3 DNA: TGTGCCAGCAGCGTTGGGGCCTACAATGAGCAGTTCTTC.

This clonotype has at least ten counts. The rearrangement uses TRBV11-2 and TRBJ2-5; TRBD1 matches 7 bases. The CDR3 contains 15 residues. Unmatched junction bases numbered 11, after V lost 5 bases and J lost 5 bases. Looked up from germline, CDR1 is SGHAT and CDR2 is FQNNGV. In nucleotides, the CDR3 is TGTGCCAGCAGCCCCCATATGACAGGGCGCGAGACCCAGTACTTC. Residues: CASSPHMTGRETQYF.

This clonotype has ten or more counts. The chain combines TRBV20-1 with TRBJ1-1; 8 nucleotides agree with TRBD1. This CDR3 comprises 15 residues. CDR1 DFQATT and CDR2 SNEGSKA come from the germline V gene (reference sequence). V lost 6 bases and J lost 1; bases outside the gene matches: 10. CDR3 nucleotides: TGCAGTGCCTCGGGACAGGCCAACTCGAACACTGAAGCTTTCTTT. It encodes CSASGQANSNTEAFF.

This clonotype was seen ten or more times. This chain joins TRBV5-1 and TRBJ2-7, with a weak D call TRBD2 (7 bases). CDR3 length: 16 residues. The germline gives CDR1 SGHRS, CDR2 YFSETQ. Trimming shortened V by 0 bases and J by 5 bases, and 18 bases separated the two germline ends. CDR3 in DNA: TGCGCCAGCAGCTTGGAATCGAGGGGGGGAACTAACGAGCAGTACTTC. Its translation is CASSLESRGGTNEQYF.